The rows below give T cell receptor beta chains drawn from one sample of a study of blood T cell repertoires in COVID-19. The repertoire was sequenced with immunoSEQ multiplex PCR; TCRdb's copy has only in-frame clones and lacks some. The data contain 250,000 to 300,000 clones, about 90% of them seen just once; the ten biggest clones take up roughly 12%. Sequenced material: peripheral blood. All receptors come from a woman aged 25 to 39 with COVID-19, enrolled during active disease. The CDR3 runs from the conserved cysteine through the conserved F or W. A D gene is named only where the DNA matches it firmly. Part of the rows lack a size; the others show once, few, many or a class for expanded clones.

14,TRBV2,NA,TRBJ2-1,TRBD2,CANLLAGGYNEQFF,TGTGCCAACCTACTAGCGGGGGGGTACAATGAGCAGTTCTTC
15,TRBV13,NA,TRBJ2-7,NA,CASSPIDRGGREQYF,TGTGCCAGCAGCCCGATAGACAGGGGAGGGAGGGAGCAGTACTTC
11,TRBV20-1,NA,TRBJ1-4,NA,CSVRRVEKLFF,TGCAGTGTACGGAGGGTAGAAAAACTGTTTTTT
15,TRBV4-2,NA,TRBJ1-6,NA,CASSQAIGGNSPLHF,TGTGCCAGCAGCCAAGCGATCGGGGGAAATTCACCCCTCCACTTT
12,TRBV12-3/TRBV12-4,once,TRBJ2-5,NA,CASSPVRETQYF,TGTGCCAGCAGCCCGGTCAGGGAGACCCAGTACTTC
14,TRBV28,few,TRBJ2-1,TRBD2,CASSRLAAGKKQFF,TGTGCCAGCAGTCGACTAGCGGCGGGAAAAAAGCAGTTCTTC
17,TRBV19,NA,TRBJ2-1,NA,CASSIDLEGGRLNEQFF,TGTGCCAGTAGTATAGATCTCGAGGGGGGGAGATTAAATGAGCAGTTCTTC
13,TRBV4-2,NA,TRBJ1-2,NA,CASSQDRGYGYTF,TGTGCCAGCAGCCAAGACAGGGGCTATGGCTACACCTTC
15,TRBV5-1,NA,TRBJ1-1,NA,CASSLGRNPGTEAFF,TGCGCCAGCAGCTTGGGCCGAAACCCCGGCACTGAAGCTTTCTTT
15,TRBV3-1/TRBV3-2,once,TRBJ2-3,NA,CASSQTASHTDTQYF,TGTGCCAGCAGCCAAACAGCCAGCCACACAGATACGCAGTATTTT
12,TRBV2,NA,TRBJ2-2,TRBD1,CASRQGSGELFF,TGTGCCAGTAGACAGGGTTCCGGGGAGCTGTTTTTT